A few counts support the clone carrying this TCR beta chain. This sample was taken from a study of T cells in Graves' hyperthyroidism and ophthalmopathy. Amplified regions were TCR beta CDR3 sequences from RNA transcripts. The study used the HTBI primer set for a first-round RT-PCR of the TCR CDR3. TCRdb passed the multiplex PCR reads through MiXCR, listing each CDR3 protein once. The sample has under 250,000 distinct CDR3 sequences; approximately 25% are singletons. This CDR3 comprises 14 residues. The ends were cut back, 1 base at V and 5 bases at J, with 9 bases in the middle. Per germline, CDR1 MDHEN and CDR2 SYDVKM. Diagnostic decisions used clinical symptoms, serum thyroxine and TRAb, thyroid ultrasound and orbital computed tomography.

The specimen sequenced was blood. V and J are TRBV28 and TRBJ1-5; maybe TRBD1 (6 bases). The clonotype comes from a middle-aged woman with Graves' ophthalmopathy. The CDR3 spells CASSLLQGDQPQHF. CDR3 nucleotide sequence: TGTGCCAGCAGTTTATTACAGGGTGATCAGCCCCAGCATTTT. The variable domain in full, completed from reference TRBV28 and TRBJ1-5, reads DVKVTQSSRYLVKRTGEKVFLECVQDMDHENMFWYRQDPGLGLRLIYFSYDVKMKEKGDIPEGYSVSREKKERFSLILESASTNQTSMYLCASSLLQGDQPQHFGDGTRLSIL.